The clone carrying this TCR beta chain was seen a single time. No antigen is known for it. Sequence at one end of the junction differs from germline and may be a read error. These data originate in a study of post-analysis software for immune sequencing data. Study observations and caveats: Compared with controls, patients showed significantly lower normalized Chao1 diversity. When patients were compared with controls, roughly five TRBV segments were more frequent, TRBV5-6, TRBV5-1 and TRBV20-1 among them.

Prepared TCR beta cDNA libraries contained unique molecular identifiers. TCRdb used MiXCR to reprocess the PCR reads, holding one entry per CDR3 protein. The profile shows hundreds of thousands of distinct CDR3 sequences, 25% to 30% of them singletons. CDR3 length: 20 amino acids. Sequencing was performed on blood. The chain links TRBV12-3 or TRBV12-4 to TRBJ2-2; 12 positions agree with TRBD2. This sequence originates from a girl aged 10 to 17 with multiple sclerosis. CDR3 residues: CASSLARLAGGPTVTGELFF. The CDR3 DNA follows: TGCGCCAGCAGTTTAGCGAGGCTAGCGGGAGGGCCTACCGTCACCGGGGAGCTGTTTTTT.